Presented here are 6 T cell receptor beta chains from one specimen sequenced in a study of T-cell reconstitution after alpha-beta-depleted transplantation in children (dated by TCRdb to 2016 to 2017). Libraries were made using PCR. For sequencing, an Illumina HiSeq 2500 was employed. To normalize quantification of the TCRbeta repertoire, the TCR libraries were built with molecular barcoding that relied on unique molecular identifiers. Through fastp at Q25 and MiXCR, TCRdb rebuilt clones from the public reads, retaining in-frame beta chains. Every distinct CDR3 protein forms one entry, paired with its most common genes and DNA. The sample profile shows 150,000 to 200,000 distinct CDR3 sequences; 8.5% to 14% of them were found once. In total, the top ten clones hold 13% of the sample. What the treatment or condition label conveys for this sample: allogeneic hematopoietic cell transplantation with graft depleted of TCRalphabeta T cells and CD19 B cells.

Sequencing was performed on PBMCs, taken before TCRalphabeta/CD19-depleted stem cell transplant. These receptors came from a boy aged 2 to 10 with acute myeloid leukemia, due to receive a stem cell transplant.

This clonotype came up many times. The chain links TRBV28 to TRBJ1-5, with TRBD1 matching 10 bases. Germline V gene lookup returns CDR1 MDHEN and CDR2 SYDVKM. With 7 bases clipped from V and 7 bases from J, the junction kept 22 bases outside the gene matches. The CDR3 sequence is 19 residues long. The CDR3 protein is CASNYPLTGGESSTQPQHF. CDR3 DNA sequence: TGTGCCAGCAACTATCCCCTGACAGGGGGCGAATCCTCTACCCAGCCCCAGCATTTT.

The V call is TRBV19, the J call TRBJ2-7; tentative D call: TRBD1 (5 bases). This CDR3 has 13 residues. In germline, CDR1 is LNHDA, CDR2 SQIVND (reference sequence). V lost 5 bases and J 3 bases, leaving 11 bases between the germline ends. CDR3 in DNA: TGTGCCAGTAGTGGGCCAGGGCTCTACGAGCAGTACTTC. Its protein is CASSGPGLYEQYF.

The V call is TRBV29-1, the J call TRBJ2-4; TRBD1 or TRBD2 may be the D gene (5 bases each). The germline CDR1 and CDR2 sequences are SQVTM and ANQGSEA. CDR3 size: 14 residues. V dropped 8 bases and J dropped 0 bases, with 14 bases sitting between them. For the CDR3, the DNA is TGCAGCATGCAGGCAGGGACAGCCAAAAACATTCAGTACTTC. It encodes CSMQAGTAKNIQYF.

This clonotype showed up many times. Sequence at one end of the junction differs from germline and may be a read error. J is TRBJ2-7 and V is TRBV5-1; D is unclear. Per germline, CDR1 SGHRS and CDR2 YFSETQ. This CDR3 has 12 residues. For the CDR3, the DNA is TGTGCCAGCAGCTTCGGATCCTACGAGCAGTACTTC. Translated: CASSFGSYEQYF.

This clonotype has ten or more counts. The chain joins TRBV7-2 to TRBJ2-7; D call uncertain. The ends were cut back, 1 base at V and 6 bases at J, with 7 bases in the middle. The CDR3 length is 12 residues. Germline CDR1 reads SGHTA; CDR2 reads FQGNSA. CDR3 sequence: CASSLVVLEQYF. The DNA of the CDR3 is TGTGCCAGCAGCTTAGTTGTCCTCGAGCAGTACTTC.

This clonotype showed up many times. This chain joins TRBV5-1 and TRBJ2-2, with 7 bases identical to TRBD1. Germline trimming cut 4 bases from V and 6 bases from J; bases unmatched to any gene: 6. CDR1 and CDR2 (germline): SGHRS, YFSETQ. There are 14 residues in the CDR3. CDR3 in amino acids: CASSVTGFAGELFF. The CDR3 DNA sequence: TGCGCCAGCAGCGTGACAGGGTTCGCCGGGGAGCTGTTTTTT.